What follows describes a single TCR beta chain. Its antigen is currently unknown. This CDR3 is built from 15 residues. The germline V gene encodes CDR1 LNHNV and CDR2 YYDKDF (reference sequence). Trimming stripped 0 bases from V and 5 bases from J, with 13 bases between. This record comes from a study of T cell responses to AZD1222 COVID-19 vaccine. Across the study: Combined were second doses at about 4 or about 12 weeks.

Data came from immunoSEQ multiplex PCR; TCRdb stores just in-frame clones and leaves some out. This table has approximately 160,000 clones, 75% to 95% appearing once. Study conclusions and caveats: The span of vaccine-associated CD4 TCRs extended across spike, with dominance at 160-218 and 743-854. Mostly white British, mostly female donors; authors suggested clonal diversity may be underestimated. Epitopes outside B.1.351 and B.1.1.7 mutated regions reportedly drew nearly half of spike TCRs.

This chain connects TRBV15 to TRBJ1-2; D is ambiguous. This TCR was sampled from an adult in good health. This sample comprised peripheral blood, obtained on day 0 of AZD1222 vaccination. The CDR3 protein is CATSRDNQDNYGYTF. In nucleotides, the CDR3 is TGTGCCACCAGCAGAGATAACCAAGATAATTATGGCTACACCTTC.